This TCR beta chain was documented in a study of CD8 T cells in Susac syndrome. Reverse transcription used about 0.45 to 1 ug RNA and random hexamers. Amplification of TCR beta CDR3 across 54 Vbeta and 13 Jbeta was performed with immunoSEQ multiplex PCR. TCRdb processed the immunoSEQ multiplex PCR reads anew with MiXCR; each CDR3 protein has one entry. The sample has under 350,000 distinct CDR3 sequences, around 92% seen once; the top ten hold around 0.07%. Through negative isolation, CD4+ and CD8+ T cells were obtained, while TEMRA cells were enriched using FACS. The clonotype comes from a human donor with multiple sclerosis. The sample comprised CD4+ T cells from PBMCs.

DNA for the CDR3: TGCAGCGTTGCCGGGACAGACAATCAGCCCCAGCATTTT. This translates into CSVAGTDNQPQHF. The chain uses TRBV29-1 and TRBJ1-5, with 7 nucleotides matching TRBD1. There are 13 residues in the CDR3. V shed 4 bases and J 3 bases; nucleotides not matched to a gene: 3. CDR1 and CDR2 from the germline V gene are SQVTM and ANQGSEA. Based on the CDR3 plus reference TRBV29-1 and TRBJ1-5, the full variable domain is SAVISQKPSRDICQRGTSLTIQCQVDSQVTMMFWYRQQPGQSLTLIATANQGSEATYESGFVIDKFPISRPNLTFSTLTVSNMSPEDSSIYLCSVAGTDNQPQHFGDGTRLSIL.